The 23 T cell receptor beta chains below were found in one sample sequenced in a study of a mutant IDH1 vaccine in newly diagnosed glioma. Time point: baseline, week 1 (first vaccination visit). The treatment was: pre-vaccination baseline after standard-of-care therapy. Here immunoSEQ multiplex PCR was the method, and the copy in TCRdb shows in-frame clones only, minus some. The sample comprises over 55,000 clones, more than 70% of which are singletons, and 4.6% rests with the top ten. Sequenced here: peripheral blood mononuclear cells (PBMCs), sampled from a glioma patient treated with radiotherapy, temozolomide or both. These receptor sequences come from a woman between 18 and 29 years old with glioma. Some clones in this sample may be carry-over from other donors' samples.

This clone was observed once. The gene calls are TRBV19 and TRBJ2-2; D ambiguous. In germline, CDR1 is LNHDA, CDR2 SQIVND (reference sequence). Trimming shortened V by 3 bases and J by 1 base, and 12 bases separated the two germline ends. The CDR3 length is 16 residues. The CDR3 protein is CASSMVHLKNTGELFF. CDR3 coding DNA: TGTGCCAGTAGTATGGTGCACCTAAAGAACACCGGGGAGCTGTTTTTT.

This clone was seen more than once but under ten times. The rearrangement joins TRBV5-1 to TRBJ1-4; no reliable D call. Germline V gene data show CDR1 as SGHRS and CDR2 as YFSETQ. Trimming pared 4 bases from V and 5 bases from J, leaving 12 bases between. The CDR3 length is 14 residues. CDR3 bases: TGCGCCAGCAGCCCCGGGGAGTGGAATGAAAAACTGTTTTTT. The encoded protein is CASSPGEWNEKLFF.

This clone was counted a single time. Here the CDR3 reads CSVVGVGNQPQHF. As DNA, the CDR3 is TGCAGCGTTGTAGGGGTGGGCAATCAGCCCCAGCATTTT. The chain combines TRBV29-1 with TRBJ1-5, with D tentatively TRBD1 (5 bases). CDR1 is SQVTM and CDR2 is ANQGSEA in the germline V gene. The CDR3 has 13 residues. V dropped 4 bases and J dropped 2 bases, with 9 bases sitting between them.

CDR3 bases: TGTGCCAGTAGTATAGGGACAGTCGACTATGGCTACACCTTC. It yields the protein CASSIGTVDYGYTF. The chain employs TRBV19 and TRBJ1-2; D is perhaps TRBD1 (6 bases). Germline V lookup: CDR1 LNHDA, CDR2 SQIVND (reference sequence). The CDR3 is made up of 14 amino acids. V gave up 1 base and J gave up 3 bases, with 9 bases separating them.

This clone was counted between two and nine times. This sequence joins TRBV30 and TRBJ1-2; possibly TRBD1 for D (5 bases). CDR3 size: 13 residues. The V and J ends lost 8 bases and 7 bases respectively, with 20 bases between them. The germline V gene encodes CDR1 GTSNPN and CDR2 SVGIG (reference sequence). The CDR3 is CATSGRSRSGYTF. CDR3 sequence (DNA): TGTGCCACCTCGGGACGCAGCAGGAGTGGCTACACCTTC.

The CDR3 loop reads CSGRSDTQYF. DNA of the CDR3: TGCAGCGGGCGTTCAGATACGCAGTATTTT. The gene calls are TRBV29-1 and TRBJ2-3; D is uncertain. V was cut by 7 bases and J by 4 bases, with 6 bases left in between. The CDR3 is 10 residues long. Germline V gene data show CDR1 as SQVTM and CDR2 as ANQGSEA.

This chain links TRBV19 with TRBJ2-2, with no clear D. The CDR3 extends over 16 amino acids. V was pared by 0 bases and J by 4 bases, with 12 bases between. CDR1 and CDR2 (germline): LNHDA, SQIVND (reference sequence). CDR3 amino acids: CASSIDSTPFTGELFF. The CDR3 DNA sequence: TGTGCCAGTAGTATAGATTCAACCCCGTTCACCGGGGAGCTGTTTTTT.

V usage is TRBV11-2 and J usage is TRBJ1-2; unclear D gene. Looked up from germline, CDR1 is SGHAT and CDR2 is FQNNGV. Trimming took off 8 bases at V and 7 bases at J, with 8 bases between the two ends. The CDR3 is 10 amino acids. CDR3 loop: CASGRCGYTF. In DNA form, the CDR3 reads TGTGCCAGCGGGCGTTGTGGCTACACCTTC.

In the case of this clone: Other nucleotide sequences from this sample produce the same CDR3. The gene calls are TRBV2 and TRBJ2-1; 11 nucleotides line up with TRBD2. The germline V gene has CDR1 SNHLY and CDR2 FYNNEI. Losses at the gene ends were 4 bases for V and 5 bases for J; bases not matched to a gene: 1. This CDR3 comprises 14 residues. CDR3 residues: CASSGLAGNNEQFF. The CDR3 DNA is TGTGCCAGCAGTGGACTAGCGGGGAACAATGAGCAGTTCTTC.

The rearrangement links TRBV19 to TRBJ2-5; the D gene could be TRBD1 or TRBD2 (6 bases each). Germline CDR1 reads LNHDA; CDR2 reads SQIVND (reference sequence). The CDR3 spans 16 residues. Trimming took 0 bases from V and 5 from J, leaving 16 bases between them. This CDR3 reads CASSIDWRDQGETQYF. The CDR3 nucleotides are TGTGCCAGTAGTATAGATTGGAGGGACCAGGGGGAGACCCAGTACTTC.

V gene TRBV5-1 combines with J gene TRBJ2-1, with TRBD2 identical over 8 bases. The CDR3 spans 15 residues. Trimming took 4 bases from V and 3 from J; bases not matched to a gene: 6. CDR1 is SGHRS, CDR2 YFSETQ, per germline. The CDR3 sequence: CASSRSGTGYNEQFF. CDR3 in DNA: TGCGCCAGCAGCCGTAGCGGGACGGGCTACAATGAGCAGTTCTTC.

This clone was seen a handful of times. The V gene is TRBV7-9, the J gene TRBJ1-1; 9 nucleotides match TRBD1. This CDR3 is built from 14 residues. Germline V lookup: CDR1 SEHNR, CDR2 FQNEAQ (reference sequence). V shed 5 bases, J shed 5 bases, and the junction held 6 bases outside the gene matches. The CDR3 bases are TGTGCCAGCAGCATAGGACAGGGGCTAACTGAAGCTTTCTTT. Its protein is CASSIGQGLTEAFF.

This clone was recorded only once. The V and J genes are TRBV7-9 and TRBJ1-2; D remains unclear. Germline V gene data show CDR1 as SEHNR and CDR2 as FQNEAQ (reference sequence). The CDR3 is made up of 11 amino acids. Trimming removed 5 bases at V and 4 bases at J, with 5 bases between. The CDR3 loop is CASSTIYGYTF. CDR3 bases: TGTGCCAGCAGCACGATCTATGGCTACACCTTC.

The chain links TRBV5-4 to TRBJ1-2; D ambiguous. Trimming took 0 bases from V and 4 from J, leaving 10 bases between them. The CDR3 is 14 residues long. CDR1 is SGHNT, CDR2 YYREEE, per germline (reference sequence). The chain's CDR3 is CASSLAPDTYGYTF. The CDR3 bases are TGTGCCAGCAGCTTGGCTCCTGATACCTATGGCTACACCTTC.

V usage is TRBV4-2 and J usage is TRBJ1-6, with TRBD1 as a possible D gene (6 bases). This CDR3 is 15 amino acids long. The germline V gene has CDR1 LGHNA and CDR2 YNFKEQ. The V gene lost 2 bases and the J gene lost 10 bases, with 15 bases spanning the gap. In DNA form, the CDR3 reads TGTGCCAGCAGCCAAAATTCCAGGGGCTGGTCACCCCTCCACTTT. Translating it yields CASSQNSRGWSPLHF.

The chain is built from TRBV9 and TRBJ2-2; no clear D gene. The germline gives CDR1 SGDLS, CDR2 YYNGEE. V was cut by 0 bases and J by 7 bases, with 4 bases left in between. The CDR3 is made up of 12 amino acids. The CDR3 bases are TGTGCCAGCAGCGTAGAATTCGGGGAGCTGTTTTTT. Its translation is CASSVEFGELFF.

Of note for this clone: An end of the junction differs from the germline gene, which may be a read error. This chain joins TRBV7-7 and TRBJ2-2, with 10 bases that match TRBD1. This CDR3 has 15 residues. Looked up from germline, CDR1 is SSHAT and CDR2 is FNYEAQ (reference sequence). CDR3 loop: CASRPGTGVTGELFF. In DNA form, the CDR3 reads TGTGCTAGCAGGCCCGGGACAGGGGTCACCGGGGAGCTGTTTTTT. Together with reference TRBV7-7 and TRBJ2-2, the CDR3 gives the full variable domain: GAGVSQSPRYKVTKRGQDVTLRCDPISSHATLYWYQQALGQGPEFLTYFNYEAQPDKSGLPSDRFSAERPEGSISTLTIQRTEQRDSAMYRCASRPGTGVTGELFFGEGSRLTVL.

The J gene is TRBJ1-6, the V gene TRBV6-1; 8 nucleotides match TRBD1. CDR3 length equals 15 residues. V dropped 7 bases and J dropped 3; count of bases not matched to a gene: 5. Germline V gene data show CDR1 as MNHNS and CDR2 as SASEGT. CDR3 sequence: CASKGQVLYNSPLHF. CDR3 nucleotides: TGTGCCAGCAAGGGACAGGTCCTCTATAATTCACCCCTCCACTTT.

The V gene is TRBV6-5, the J gene TRBJ1-1; D is possibly TRBD1 (6 bases). V gave up 5 bases and J gave up 3 bases, with 10 bases separating them. In germline, CDR1 is MNHEY, CDR2 SVGAGI. The CDR3 has 13 residues. The CDR3 nucleotides read TGTGCCAGCAGTAGGACAGTTTACACTGAAGCTTTCTTT. Protein product: CASSRTVYTEAFF.

This clone has only a few counts. The chain combines TRBV28 with TRBJ1-1, with no clear D. V was clipped by 1 base and J by 6 bases, with 12 bases between them. CDR3 size: 14 residues. In germline, CDR1 is MDHEN, CDR2 SYDVKM. Here the CDR3 DNA reads TGTGCCAGCAGTTTATCAATAGAAGGCGCTGAAGCTTTCTTT. This sequence encodes CASSLSIEGAEAFF.

This clone is a singleton in its sample. The chain links TRBV6-5 to TRBJ1-1; 7 nucleotides agree with TRBD1. Germline V gene data show CDR1 as MNHEY and CDR2 as SVGAGI. The V segment lost 4 bases and the J segment 5 bases; nucleotides outside the gene matches: 10. The CDR3 extends over 15 amino acids. The chain's CDR3 is CASSLTGAVGTEAFF. DNA of the CDR3: TGTGCCAGCAGTTTAACAGGGGCGGTGGGGACTGAAGCTTTCTTT.

J is TRBJ1-6 and V is TRBV7-6; possibly TRBD1 for D (6 bases). The length of the CDR3 is 12 residues. V was trimmed by 5 bases and J by 8 bases, leaving 7 bases between them. Germline assignment: CDR1 SGHVS and CDR2 FNYEAQ. The CDR3 bases are TGTGCCAGCAGCCCAGGGGATTCACCCCTCCACTTT. Amino acids: CASSPGDSPLHF.

This chain joins TRBV9 and TRBJ1-5; 7 nucleotides align to TRBD1. Germline assignment: CDR1 SGDLS and CDR2 YYNGEE. J lost 5 bases, V lost 4 bases, and 12 bases had no gene match. The CDR3 runs to 16 residues. CDR3 coding DNA: TGTGCCAGCAGCCCAGGAGGGACAGTCGGGCATCAGCCCCAGCATTTT. Translated: CASSPGGTVGHQPQHF.